A selection of T cell receptor beta chains follows, all from one sample in a study of blood T cell repertoires in COVID-19. Clones were sequenced by immunoSEQ multiplex PCR, and TCRdb holds only the in-frame ones, with some missing. The sample lists 120,000 to 150,000 clones, 70% to 90% occurring once. The sample consisted of PBMCs or T cells enriched from blood (not recorded which). The receptors derive from a woman in her forties or fifties with acute COVID-19. CDR3s include the opening cysteine and the closing phenylalanine or tryptophan. D genes are given only for firm matches. Expanded clones get a size class; other rows say once, few or many, or leave the size out.

>.|TRBV3-1/TRBV3-2|few|TRBJ1-4
CASSQGGQGEKLFF
TGTGCCAGCAGCCAAGGGGGGCAAGGTGAAAAACTGTTTTTT
>TRBD1|TRBV7-9|.|TRBJ2-7
CASSLAGQVNSYEQYF
TGTGCCAGCAGCTTAGCGGGACAGGTCAACTCCTACGAGCAGTACTTC
>TRBD2|TRBV5-1|.|TRBJ2-1
CASTTSGTSGSNEQFF
TGCGCCAGCACGACCTCCGGGACTAGCGGGAGTAATGAGCAGTTCTTC
>.|TRBV11-2|.|TRBJ1-1
CASSLPDPGGAFF
TGTGCCAGCAGCTTACCGGACCCCGGAGGGGCTTTCTTT
>.|TRBV5-1|.|TRBJ2-3
CASSLSIGNTDTQYF
TGCGCCAGCAGCTTGTCTATCGGGAACACAGATACGCAGTATTTT
>TRBD1|TRBV7-7|.|TRBJ2-3
CASSLGTGLNTQYF
TGTGCTAGCAGCTTAGGGACAGGGCTAAATACGCAGTATTTT
>.|TRBV9|once|TRBJ2-7
CASSASGEPPYEQYF
TGTGCCAGCAGCGCCTCTGGGGAGCCGCCCTACGAGCAGTACTTC
>.|TRBV25-1|once|TRBJ2-5
CASIGIGGAETQYF
TGTGCCAGCATCGGTATCGGGGGAGCGGAGACCCAGTACTTC
>.|TRBV28|.|TRBJ1-4
CASSLSPFAREKLFF
TGTGCCAGCAGTTTATCTCCCTTCGCGCGTGAAAAACTGTTTTTT
>TRBD2|TRBV11-3|.|TRBJ2-7
CASSLPWTSGRHEQYF
TGTGCCAGCAGCTTACCCTGGACTAGCGGGAGACACGAGCAGTACTTC
>.|TRBV2|.|TRBJ1-2
CASSPGDYGYTF
TGTGCCAGCAGTCCAGGGGACTATGGCTACACCTTC